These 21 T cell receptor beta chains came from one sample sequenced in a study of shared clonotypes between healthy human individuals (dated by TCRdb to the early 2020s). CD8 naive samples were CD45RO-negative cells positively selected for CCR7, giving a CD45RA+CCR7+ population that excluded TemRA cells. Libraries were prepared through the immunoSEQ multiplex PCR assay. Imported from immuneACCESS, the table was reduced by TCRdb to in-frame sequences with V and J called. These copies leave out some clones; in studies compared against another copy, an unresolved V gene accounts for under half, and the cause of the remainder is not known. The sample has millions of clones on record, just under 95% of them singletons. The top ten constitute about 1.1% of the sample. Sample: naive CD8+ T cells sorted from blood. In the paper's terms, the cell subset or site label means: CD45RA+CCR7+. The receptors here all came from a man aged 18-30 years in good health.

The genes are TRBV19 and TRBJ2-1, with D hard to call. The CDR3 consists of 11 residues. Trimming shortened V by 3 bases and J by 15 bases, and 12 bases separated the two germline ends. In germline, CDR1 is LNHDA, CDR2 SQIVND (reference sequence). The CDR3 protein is CASSIDLKMFF. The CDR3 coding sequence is TGTGCCAGTAGTATTGACTTAAAGATGTTCTTC.

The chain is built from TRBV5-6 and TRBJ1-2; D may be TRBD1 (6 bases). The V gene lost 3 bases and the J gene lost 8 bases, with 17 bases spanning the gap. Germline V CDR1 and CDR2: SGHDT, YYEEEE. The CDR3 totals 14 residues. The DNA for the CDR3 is TGTGCCAGCAGCTCGTCAGGGGCGGGGGTCGGCTACACCTTC. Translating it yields CASSSSGAGVGYTF.

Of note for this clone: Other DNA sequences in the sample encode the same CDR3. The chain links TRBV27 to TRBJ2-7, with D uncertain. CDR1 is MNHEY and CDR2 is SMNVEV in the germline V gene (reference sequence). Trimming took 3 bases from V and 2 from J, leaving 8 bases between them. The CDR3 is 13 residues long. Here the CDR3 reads CASSLTAAYEQYF. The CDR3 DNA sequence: TGTGCCAGCAGTTTGACGGCAGCCTACGAGCAGTACTTC.

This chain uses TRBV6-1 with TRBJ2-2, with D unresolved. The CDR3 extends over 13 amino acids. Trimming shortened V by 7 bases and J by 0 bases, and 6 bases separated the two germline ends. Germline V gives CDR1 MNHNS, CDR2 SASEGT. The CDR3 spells CASIGSNTGELFF. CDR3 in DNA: TGTGCCAGCATCGGGTCGAACACCGGGGAGCTGTTTTTT.

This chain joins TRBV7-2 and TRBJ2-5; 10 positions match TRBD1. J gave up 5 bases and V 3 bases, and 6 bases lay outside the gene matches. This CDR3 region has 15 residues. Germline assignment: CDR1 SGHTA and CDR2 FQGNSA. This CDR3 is CASSFRDRGAETQYF. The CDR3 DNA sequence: TGTGCCAGCAGCTTCCGGGACAGGGGAGCGGAGACCCAGTACTTC.

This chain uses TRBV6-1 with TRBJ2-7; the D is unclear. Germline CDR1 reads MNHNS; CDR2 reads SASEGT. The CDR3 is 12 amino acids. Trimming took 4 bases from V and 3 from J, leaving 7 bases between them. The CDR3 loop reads CASSVGFYEQYF. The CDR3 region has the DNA TGTGCCAGCAGTGTGGGGTTCTACGAGCAGTACTTC.

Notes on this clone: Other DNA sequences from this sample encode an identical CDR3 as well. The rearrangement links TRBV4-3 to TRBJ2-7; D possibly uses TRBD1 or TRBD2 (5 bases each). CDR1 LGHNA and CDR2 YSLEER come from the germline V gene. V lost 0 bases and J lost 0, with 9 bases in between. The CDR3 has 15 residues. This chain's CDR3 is CASSQDPGSSYEQYF. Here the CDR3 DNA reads TGCGCCAGCAGCCAAGACCCAGGGAGCTCCTACGAGCAGTACTTC.

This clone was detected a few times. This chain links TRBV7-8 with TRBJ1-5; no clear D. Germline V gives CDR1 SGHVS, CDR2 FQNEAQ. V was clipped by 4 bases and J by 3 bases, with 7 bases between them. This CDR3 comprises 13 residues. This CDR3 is CASSSGLNQPQHF. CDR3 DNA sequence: TGTGCCAGCAGCTCCGGACTCAATCAGCCCCAGCATTTT.

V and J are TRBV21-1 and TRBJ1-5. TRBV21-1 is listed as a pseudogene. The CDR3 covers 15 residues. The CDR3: CASRERTPSNQPQHF. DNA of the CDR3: TGTGCCAGCCGTGAGCGGACACCTAGCAATCAGCCCCAGCATTTT.

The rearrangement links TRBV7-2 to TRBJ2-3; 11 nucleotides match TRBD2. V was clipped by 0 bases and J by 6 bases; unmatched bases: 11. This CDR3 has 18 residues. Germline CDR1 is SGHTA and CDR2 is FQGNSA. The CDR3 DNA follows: TGTGCCAGCAGCTTAGCGTTTGGGGTAGCGGGAGGGCGCGATACGCAGTATTTT. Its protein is CASSLAFGVAGGRDTQYF.

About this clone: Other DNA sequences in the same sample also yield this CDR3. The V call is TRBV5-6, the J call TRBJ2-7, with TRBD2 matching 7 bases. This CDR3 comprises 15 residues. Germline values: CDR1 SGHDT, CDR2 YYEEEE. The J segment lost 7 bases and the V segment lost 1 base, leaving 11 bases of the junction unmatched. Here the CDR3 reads CASSLPSGINYEQYF. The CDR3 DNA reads TGTGCCAGCAGCTTGCCAAGCGGGATAAACTATGAGCAGTACTTC.

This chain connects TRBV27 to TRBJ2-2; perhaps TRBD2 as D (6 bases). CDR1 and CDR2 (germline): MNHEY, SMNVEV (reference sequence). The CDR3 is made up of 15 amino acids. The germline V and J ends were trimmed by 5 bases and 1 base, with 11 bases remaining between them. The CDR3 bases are TGTGCCAGCAGTCACCTGGGACTGAACACCGGGGAGCTGTTTTTT. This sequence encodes CASSHLGLNTGELFF.

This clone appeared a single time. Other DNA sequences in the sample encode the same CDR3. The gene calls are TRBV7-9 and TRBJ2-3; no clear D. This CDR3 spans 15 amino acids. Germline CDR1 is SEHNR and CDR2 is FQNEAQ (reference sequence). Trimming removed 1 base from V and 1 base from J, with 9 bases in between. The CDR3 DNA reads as TGTGCCAGCAGCTTAGTTGATCTTGGCACAGATACGCAGTATTTT. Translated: CASSLVDLGTDTQYF. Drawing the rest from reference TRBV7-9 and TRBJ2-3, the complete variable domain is DTGVSQNPRHKITKRGQNVTFRCDPISEHNRLYWYRQTLGQGPEFLTYFQNEAQLEKSRLLSDRFSAERPKGSFSTLEIQRTEQGDSAMYLCASSLVDLGTDTQYFGPGTRLTVL.

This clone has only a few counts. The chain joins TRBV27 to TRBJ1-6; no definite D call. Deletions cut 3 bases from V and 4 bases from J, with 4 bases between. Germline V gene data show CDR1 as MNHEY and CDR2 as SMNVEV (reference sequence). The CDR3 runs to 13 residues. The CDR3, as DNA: TGTGCCAGCAGTTTGCAGTATAATTCACCCCTCCACTTT. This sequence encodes CASSLQYNSPLHF.

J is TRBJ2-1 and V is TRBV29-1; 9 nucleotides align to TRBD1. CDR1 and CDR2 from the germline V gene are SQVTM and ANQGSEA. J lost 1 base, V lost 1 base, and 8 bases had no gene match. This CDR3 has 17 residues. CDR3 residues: CSVEGIWDRASYNEQFF. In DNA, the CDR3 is TGCAGCGTTGAAGGGATATGGGACAGGGCGTCCTACAATGAGCAGTTCTTC.

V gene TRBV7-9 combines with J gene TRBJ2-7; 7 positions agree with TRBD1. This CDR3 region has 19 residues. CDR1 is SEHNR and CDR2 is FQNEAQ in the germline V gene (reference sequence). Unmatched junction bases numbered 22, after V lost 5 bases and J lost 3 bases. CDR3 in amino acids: CASSTRPGTATLDYYEQYF. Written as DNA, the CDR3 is TGTGCCAGCAGCACGCGTCCCGGGACAGCCACACTTGACTACTACGAGCAGTACTTC.

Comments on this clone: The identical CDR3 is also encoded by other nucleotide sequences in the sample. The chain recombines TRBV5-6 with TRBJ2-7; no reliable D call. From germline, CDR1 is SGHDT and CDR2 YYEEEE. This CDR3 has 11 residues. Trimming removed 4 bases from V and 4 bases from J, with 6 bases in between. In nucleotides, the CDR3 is TGTGCCAGCAGCCTGGTTTACGAGCAGTACTTC. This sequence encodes CASSLVYEQYF.

The CDR3 nucleotides are TGTGCCAGCAGCTACAACAGCGGGGCGGAATCCTACGAGCAGTACTTC. Protein: CASSYNSGAESYEQYF. The rearrangement links TRBV7-8 to TRBJ2-7; 7 nucleotides line up with TRBD2. Trimming took 4 bases from V and 1 from J; bases not matched to a gene: 10. The germline V gene has CDR1 SGHVS and CDR2 FQNEAQ. The CDR3 sequence is 16 residues long.

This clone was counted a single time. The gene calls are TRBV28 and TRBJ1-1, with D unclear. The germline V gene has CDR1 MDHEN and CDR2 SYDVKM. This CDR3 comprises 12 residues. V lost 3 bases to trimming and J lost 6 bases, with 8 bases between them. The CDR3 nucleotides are TGTGCCAGCAGTTTGGTAAAGGCTGAAGCTTTCTTT. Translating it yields CASSLVKAEAFF.

The CDR3 region has the DNA TGTGCCAGCAGTTTCCGACAGGGTGAAAAACTGTTTTTT. It yields the protein CASSFRQGEKLFF. The chain links TRBV28 to TRBJ1-4; 7 bases are shared with TRBD1. The junction had 2 bases not matched to a gene; V was cut back by 3 bases and J by 7 bases. Germline V gene lookup returns CDR1 MDHEN and CDR2 SYDVKM. There are 13 residues in the CDR3.

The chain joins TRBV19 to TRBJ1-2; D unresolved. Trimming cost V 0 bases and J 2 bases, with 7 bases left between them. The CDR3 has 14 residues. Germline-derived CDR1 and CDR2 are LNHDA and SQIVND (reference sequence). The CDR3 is CASSIDVGNYGYTF. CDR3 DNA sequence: TGTGCCAGTAGTATAGATGTAGGGAACTATGGCTACACCTTC.